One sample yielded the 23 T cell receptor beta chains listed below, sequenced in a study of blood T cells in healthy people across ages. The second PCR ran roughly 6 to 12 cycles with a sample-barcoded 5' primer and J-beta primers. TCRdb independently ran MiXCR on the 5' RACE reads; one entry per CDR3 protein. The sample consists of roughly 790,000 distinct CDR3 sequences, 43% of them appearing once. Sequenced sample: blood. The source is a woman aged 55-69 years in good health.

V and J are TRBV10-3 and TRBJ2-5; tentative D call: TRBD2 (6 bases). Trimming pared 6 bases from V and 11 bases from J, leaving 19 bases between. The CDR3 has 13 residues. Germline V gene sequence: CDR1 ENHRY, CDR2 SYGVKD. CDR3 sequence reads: CAIREGPAHEQYF. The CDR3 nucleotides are TGTGCCATCAGGGAGGGGCCGGCTCATGAGCAGTACTTC.

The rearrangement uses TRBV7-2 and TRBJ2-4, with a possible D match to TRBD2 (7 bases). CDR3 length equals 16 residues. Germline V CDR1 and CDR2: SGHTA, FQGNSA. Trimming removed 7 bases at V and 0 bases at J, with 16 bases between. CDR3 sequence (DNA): TGTGCCAGCACCACTCCCGGGGGGCTAGCCAAAAACATTCAGTACTTC. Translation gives CASTTPGGLAKNIQYF. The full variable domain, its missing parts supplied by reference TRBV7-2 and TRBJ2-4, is GAGVSQSPSNKVTEKGKDVELRCDPISGHTALYWYRQSLGQGLEFLIYFQGNSAPDKSGLPSDRFSAERTGGSVSTLTIQRTQQEDSAVYLCASTTPGGLAKNIQYFGAGTRLSVL.

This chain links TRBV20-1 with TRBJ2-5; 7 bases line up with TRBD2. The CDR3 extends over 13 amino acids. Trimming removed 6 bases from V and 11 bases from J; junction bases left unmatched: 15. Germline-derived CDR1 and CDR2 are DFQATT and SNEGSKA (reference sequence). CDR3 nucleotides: TGCAGTGCAAAACGGGAGGTTTCGAGTGAGCAGTACTTC. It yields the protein CSAKREVSSEQYF.

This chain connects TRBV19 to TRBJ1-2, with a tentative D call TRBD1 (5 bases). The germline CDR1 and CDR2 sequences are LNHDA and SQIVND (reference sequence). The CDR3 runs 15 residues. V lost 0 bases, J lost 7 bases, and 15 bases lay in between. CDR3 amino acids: CASSIERGTVLGYTF. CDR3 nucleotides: TGTGCCAGTAGTATAGAGAGGGGCACCGTGCTTGGCTACACCTTC.

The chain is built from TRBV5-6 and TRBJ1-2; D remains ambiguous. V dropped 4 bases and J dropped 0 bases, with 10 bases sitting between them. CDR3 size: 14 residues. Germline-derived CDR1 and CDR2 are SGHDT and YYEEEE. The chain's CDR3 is CASSKRSANYGYTF. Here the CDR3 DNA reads TGTGCCAGCAGCAAACGTTCGGCTAACTATGGCTACACCTTC.

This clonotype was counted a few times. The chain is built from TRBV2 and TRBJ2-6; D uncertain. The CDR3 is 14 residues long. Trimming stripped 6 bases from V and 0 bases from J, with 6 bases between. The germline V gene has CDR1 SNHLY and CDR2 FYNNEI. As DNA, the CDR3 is TGTGCCAGCAGCGAGAGCTCTGGGGCCAACGTCCTGACTTTC. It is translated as CASSESSGANVLTF.

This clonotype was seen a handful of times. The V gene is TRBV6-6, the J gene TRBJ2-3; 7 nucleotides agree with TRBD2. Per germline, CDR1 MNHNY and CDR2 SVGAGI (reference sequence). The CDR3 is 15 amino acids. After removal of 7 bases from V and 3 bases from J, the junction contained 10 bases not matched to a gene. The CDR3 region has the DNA TGTGCCAGCATAAGTACAGCGGGGAGTACAGATACGCAGTATTTT. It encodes CASISTAGSTDTQYF.

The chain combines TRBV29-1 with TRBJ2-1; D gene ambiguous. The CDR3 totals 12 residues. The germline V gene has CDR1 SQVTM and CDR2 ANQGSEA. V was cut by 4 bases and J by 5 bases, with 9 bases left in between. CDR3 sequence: CSVVVGNNEQFF. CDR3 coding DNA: TGCAGCGTTGTGGTGGGGAACAATGAGCAGTTCTTC.

CDR3 amino acids: CASTGDRGSLGDGNTIYF. CDR3 nucleotides: TGTGCCAGCACCGGGGACAGGGGGTCCCTTGGCGATGGAAACACCATATATTTT. The rearrangement links TRBV12-3 or TRBV12-4 to TRBJ1-3; 11 bases map to TRBD1. With V trimmed by 7 bases and J by 3 bases, 14 bases remained unmatched. The CDR3 is 18 residues long.

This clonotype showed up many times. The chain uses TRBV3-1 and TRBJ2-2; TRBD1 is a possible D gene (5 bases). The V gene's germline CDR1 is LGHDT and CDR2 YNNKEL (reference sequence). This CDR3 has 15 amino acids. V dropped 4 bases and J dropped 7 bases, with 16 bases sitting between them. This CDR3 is CASSPRVGAGGELFF. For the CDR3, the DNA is TGTGCCAGCAGCCCCCGGGTAGGGGCTGGCGGGGAGCTGTTTTTT.

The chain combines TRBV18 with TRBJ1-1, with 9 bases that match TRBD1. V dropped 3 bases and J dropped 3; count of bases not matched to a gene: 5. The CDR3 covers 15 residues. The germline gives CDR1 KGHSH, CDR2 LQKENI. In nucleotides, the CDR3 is TGTGCCAGCTCACCTCTACAGGGGGCGGACACTGAAGCTTTCTTT. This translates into CASSPLQGADTEAFF.

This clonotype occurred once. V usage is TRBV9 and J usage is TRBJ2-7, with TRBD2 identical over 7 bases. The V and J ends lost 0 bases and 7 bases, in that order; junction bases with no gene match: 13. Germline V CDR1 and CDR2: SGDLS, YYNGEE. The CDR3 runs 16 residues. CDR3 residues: CASSVATSGARDEQYF. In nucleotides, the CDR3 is TGTGCCAGCAGCGTAGCTACGAGCGGGGCAAGGGATGAGCAGTACTTC. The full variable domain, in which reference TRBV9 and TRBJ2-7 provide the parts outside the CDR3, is DSGVTQTPKHLITATGQRVTLRCSPRSGDLSVYWYQQSLDQGLQFLIQYYNGEERAKGNILERFSAQQFPDLHSELNLSSLELGDSALYFCASSVATSGARDEQYFGPGTRLTVT.

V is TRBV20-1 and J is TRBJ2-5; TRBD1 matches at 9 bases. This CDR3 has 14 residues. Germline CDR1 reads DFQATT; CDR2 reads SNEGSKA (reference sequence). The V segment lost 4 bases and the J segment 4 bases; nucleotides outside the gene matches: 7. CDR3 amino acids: CSATPGQGVETQYF. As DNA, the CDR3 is TGCAGTGCTACGCCGGGACAGGGAGTAGAGACCCAGTACTTC.

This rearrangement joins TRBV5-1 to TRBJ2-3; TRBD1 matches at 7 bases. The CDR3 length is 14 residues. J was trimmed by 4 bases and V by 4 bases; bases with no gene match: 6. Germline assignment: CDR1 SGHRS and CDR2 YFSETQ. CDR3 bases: TGCGCCAGCAGCCCCGGACAGGTGTCAGATACGCAGTATTTT. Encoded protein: CASSPGQVSDTQYF.

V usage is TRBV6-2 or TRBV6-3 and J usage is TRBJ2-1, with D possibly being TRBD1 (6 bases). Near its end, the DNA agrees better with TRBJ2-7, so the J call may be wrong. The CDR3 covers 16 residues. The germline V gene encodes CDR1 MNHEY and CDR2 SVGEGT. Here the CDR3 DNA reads TGTGCCAGCAGTTACAGTAACAGGGATGCTTACAATGAGCAGTACTTC. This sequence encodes CASSYSNRDAYNEQYF.

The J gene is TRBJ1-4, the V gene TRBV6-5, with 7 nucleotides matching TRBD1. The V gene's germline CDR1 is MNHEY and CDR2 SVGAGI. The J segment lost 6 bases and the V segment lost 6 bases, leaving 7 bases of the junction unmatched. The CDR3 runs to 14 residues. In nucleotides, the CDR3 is TGTGCCAGCAGCGGGACAGCAATAGATGAAAAACTGTTTTTT. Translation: CASSGTAIDEKLFF.

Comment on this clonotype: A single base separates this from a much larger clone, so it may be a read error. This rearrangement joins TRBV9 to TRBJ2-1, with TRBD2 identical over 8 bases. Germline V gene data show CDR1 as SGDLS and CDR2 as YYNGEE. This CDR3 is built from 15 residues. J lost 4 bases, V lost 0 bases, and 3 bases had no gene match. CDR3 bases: TGTGCCAGCAGCGTAGAACTAGCGGCGTACAATGAGCAGTTCTTC. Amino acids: CASSVELAAYNEQFF.

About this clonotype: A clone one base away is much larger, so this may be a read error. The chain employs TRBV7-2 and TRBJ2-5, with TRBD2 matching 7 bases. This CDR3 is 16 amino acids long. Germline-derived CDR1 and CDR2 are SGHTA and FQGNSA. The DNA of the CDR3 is TGTGCCAGCAGCTTAGGGTTTAGACTAGCACAAGAGACCCGGTACTTC. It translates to CASSLGFRLAQETRYF.

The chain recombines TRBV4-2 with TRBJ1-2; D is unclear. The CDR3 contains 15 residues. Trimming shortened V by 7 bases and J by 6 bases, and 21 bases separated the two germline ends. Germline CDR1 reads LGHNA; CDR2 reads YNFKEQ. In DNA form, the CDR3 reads TGTGCCAGCACCCCCCCGGGGAGGAAAGATGATGGCTACACCTTC. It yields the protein CASTPPGRKDDGYTF.

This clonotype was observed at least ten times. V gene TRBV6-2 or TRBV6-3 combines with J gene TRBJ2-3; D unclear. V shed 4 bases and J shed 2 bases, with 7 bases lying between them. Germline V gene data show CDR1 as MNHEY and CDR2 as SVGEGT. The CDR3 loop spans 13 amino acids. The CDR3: CASSFGITDTQYF. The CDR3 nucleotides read TGTGCCAGCAGTTTTGGGATCACAGATACGCAGTATTTT.

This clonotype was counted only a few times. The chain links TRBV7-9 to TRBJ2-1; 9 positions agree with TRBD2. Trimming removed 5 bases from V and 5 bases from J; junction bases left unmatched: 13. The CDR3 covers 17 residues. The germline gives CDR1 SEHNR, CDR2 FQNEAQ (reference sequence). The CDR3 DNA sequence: TGTGCCAGCAGCCCCCGCGATGGCGGGAGGGGTGACAATGAGCAGTTCTTC. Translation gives CASSPRDGGRGDNEQFF.

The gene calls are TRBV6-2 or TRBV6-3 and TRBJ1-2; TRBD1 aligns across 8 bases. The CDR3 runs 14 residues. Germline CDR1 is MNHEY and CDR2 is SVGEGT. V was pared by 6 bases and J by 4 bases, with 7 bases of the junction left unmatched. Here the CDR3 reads CASRIPTGVYGYTF. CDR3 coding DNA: TGTGCCAGCAGGATCCCGACAGGGGTCTATGGCTACACCTTC.

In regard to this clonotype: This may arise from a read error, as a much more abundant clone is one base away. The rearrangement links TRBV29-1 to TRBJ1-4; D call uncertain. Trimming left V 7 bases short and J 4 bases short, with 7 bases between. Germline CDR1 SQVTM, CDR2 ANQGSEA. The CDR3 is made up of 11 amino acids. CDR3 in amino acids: CSGTDNEKLFF. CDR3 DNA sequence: TGCAGCGGTACAGATAATGAAAAACTGTTTTTT.